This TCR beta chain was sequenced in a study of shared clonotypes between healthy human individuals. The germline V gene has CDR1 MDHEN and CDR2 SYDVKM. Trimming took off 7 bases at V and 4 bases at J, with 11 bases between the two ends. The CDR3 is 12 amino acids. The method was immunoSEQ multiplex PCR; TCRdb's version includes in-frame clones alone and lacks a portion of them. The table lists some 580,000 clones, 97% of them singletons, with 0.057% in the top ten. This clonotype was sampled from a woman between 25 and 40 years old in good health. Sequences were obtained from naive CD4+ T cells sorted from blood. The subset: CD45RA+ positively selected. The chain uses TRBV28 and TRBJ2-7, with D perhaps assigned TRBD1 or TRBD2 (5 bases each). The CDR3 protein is CASTQRGYEQYF. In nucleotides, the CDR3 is TGTGCCAGCACCCAGAGGGGATACGAGCAGTACTTC.